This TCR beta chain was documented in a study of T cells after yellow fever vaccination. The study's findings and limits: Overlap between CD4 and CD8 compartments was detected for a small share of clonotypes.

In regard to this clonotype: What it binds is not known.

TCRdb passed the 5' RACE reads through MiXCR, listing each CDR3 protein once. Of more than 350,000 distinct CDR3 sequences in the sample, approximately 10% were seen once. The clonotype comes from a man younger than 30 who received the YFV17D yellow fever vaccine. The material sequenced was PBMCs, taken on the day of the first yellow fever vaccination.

The CDR3 sequence is CASSLMTGENYGYTF. For the CDR3, the DNA is TGCGCCAGCAGCTTGATGACAGGGGAAAACTATGGCTACACCTTC. V usage is TRBV5-1 and J usage is TRBJ1-2, with TRBD1 matching 8 bases. Germline V gene sequence: CDR1 SGHRS, CDR2 YFSETQ. V lost 1 base and J lost 2; bases outside the gene matches: 4. CDR3 length: 15 amino acids.